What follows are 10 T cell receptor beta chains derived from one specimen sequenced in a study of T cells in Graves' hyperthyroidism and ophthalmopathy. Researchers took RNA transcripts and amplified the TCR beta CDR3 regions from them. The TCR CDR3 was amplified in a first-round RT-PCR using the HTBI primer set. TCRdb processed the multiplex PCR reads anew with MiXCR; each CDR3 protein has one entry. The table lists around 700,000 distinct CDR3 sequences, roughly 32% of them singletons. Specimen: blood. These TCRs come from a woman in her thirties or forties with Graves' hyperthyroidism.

The CDR3: CASSFVSEGETQYF. CDR3 coding DNA: TGTGCCAGCAGTTTTGTCTCAGAGGGTGAGACCCAGTACTTC. This chain connects TRBV12-3 or TRBV12-4 to TRBJ2-5; D may be TRBD2 (5 bases). Trimming left V 3 bases short and J 5 bases short, with 13 bases between. The CDR3 runs to 14 residues.

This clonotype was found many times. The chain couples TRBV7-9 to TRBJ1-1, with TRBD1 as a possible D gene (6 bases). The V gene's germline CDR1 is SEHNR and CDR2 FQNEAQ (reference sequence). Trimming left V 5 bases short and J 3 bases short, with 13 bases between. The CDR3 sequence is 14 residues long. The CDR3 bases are TGTGCCAGCAGCAAACAGGGAGGGGACACTGAAGCTTTCTTT. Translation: CASSKQGGDTEAFF.

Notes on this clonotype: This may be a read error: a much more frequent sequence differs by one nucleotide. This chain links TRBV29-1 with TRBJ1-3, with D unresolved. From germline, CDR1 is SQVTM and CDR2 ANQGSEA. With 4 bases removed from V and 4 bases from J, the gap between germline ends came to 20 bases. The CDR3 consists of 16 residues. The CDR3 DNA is TGCAGCGTTGGAGCTGAAGGCCAGGCGGGGGGAAACACCATATATTTT. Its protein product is CSVGAEGQAGGNTIYF.

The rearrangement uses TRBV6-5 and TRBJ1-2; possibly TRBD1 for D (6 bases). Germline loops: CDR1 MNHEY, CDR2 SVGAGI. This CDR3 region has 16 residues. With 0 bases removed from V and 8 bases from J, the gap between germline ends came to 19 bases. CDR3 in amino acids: CASSYSRRGALGGYTF. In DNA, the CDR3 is TGTGCCAGCAGTTACTCGAGACGGGGGGCGCTGGGCGGCTACACCTTC.

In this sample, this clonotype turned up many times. The CDR3 reads CASSQDQRETQYF. For the CDR3, the DNA is TGCGCCAGCAGCCAAGATCAGCGGGAGACCCAGTACTTC. The gene calls are TRBV4-3 and TRBJ2-5; possible D gene TRBD2, 5 bases. The germline V gene has CDR1 LGHNA and CDR2 YSLEER. V lost 0 bases, J lost 5 bases, and 7 bases lay in between. This CDR3 contains 13 residues.

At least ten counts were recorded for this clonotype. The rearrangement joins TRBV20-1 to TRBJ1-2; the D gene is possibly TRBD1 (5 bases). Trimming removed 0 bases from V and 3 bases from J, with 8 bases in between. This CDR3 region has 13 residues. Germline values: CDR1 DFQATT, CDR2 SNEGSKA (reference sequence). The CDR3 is CSAREGGDYGYTF. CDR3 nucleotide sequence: TGCAGTGCTAGAGAGGGGGGAGACTATGGCTACACCTTC.

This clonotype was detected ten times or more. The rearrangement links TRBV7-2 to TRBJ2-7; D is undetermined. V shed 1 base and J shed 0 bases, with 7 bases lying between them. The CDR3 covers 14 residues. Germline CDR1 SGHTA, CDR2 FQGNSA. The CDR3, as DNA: TGTGCCAGCAGCTTAGTGGTCAGCTCCTACGAGCAGTACTTC. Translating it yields CASSLVVSSYEQYF.

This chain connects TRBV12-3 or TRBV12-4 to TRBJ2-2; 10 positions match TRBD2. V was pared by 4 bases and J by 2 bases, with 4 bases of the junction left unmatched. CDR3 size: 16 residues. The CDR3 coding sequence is TGTGCCAGCAGTTCGGGACTAGCGCTCAACACCGGGGAGCTGTTTTTT. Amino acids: CASSSGLALNTGELFF.

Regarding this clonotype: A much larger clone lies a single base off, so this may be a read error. CDR3 region: CASRRTTEASF. Written as DNA, the CDR3 is TGTGCCAGCAGGCGGACAACCGAAGCTTCCTTT. The V call is TRBV6-2 or TRBV6-3, the J call TRBJ1-1; possibly TRBD1 for D (5 bases). The CDR3 spans 11 residues. Germline V gene data show CDR1 as MNHEY and CDR2 as SVGEGT.

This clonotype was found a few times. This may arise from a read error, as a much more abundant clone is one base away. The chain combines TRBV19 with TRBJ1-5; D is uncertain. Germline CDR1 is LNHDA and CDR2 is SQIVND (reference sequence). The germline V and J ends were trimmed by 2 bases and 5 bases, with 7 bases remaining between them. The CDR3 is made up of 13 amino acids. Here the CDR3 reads CASSIQVDQPQHF. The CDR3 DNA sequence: TGTGCCAGTAGTATACAGGTTGATCAGCCCCAGCATTTT. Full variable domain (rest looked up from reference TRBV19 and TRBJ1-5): DGGITQSPKYLFRKEGQNVTLSCEQNLNHDAMYWYRQDPGQGLRLIYYSQIVNDFQKGDIAEGYSVSREKKESFPLTVTSAQKNPTAFYLCASSIQVDQPQHFGDGTRLSIL.